Each of the 19 T cell receptor beta chains below was sequenced from the same sample in a study of radiation and T cells in renal cell carcinoma. Sample time point: blood 4 weeks post-SBRT, at nephrectomy. The treatment is: 15 Gy SBRT to primary tumor, nephrectomy 4 weeks later. Using immunoSEQ multiplex PCR, the repertoire was profiled, and TCRdb retains in-frame clones only, with some absent. The sample has more than 120,000 clones; 86% are singletons. Specimen: blood, collected from a patient whose treatment included radiotherapy and nephrectomy. The source of these receptors is a woman aged 45-65 years with renal cell carcinoma.

The V gene is TRBV2, the J gene TRBJ1-1; D is undetermined. V gave up 1 base and J gave up 7 bases, with 4 bases separating them. From germline, CDR1 is SNHLY and CDR2 FYNNEI. The CDR3 extends over 11 amino acids. The CDR3 DNA reads TGTGCCAGCAGTGAAGTGGTTGAAGCTTTCTTT. Amino acid sequence: CASSEVVEAFF.

This chain joins TRBV2 and TRBJ1-6, with D unclear. CDR3 size: 15 residues. The ends were cut back, 9 bases at V and 1 base at J, with 13 bases in the middle. From germline, CDR1 is SNHLY and CDR2 FYNNEI. CDR3 DNA sequence: TGTGCCAGTAGGGTTCGGGAGTCCTATAATTCACCCCTCCACTTT. Residues: CASRVRESYNSPLHF.

To note about this clone: Within the sample, other DNA sequences also encode this same CDR3. The chain joins TRBV9 to TRBJ2-1, with 7 bases identical to TRBD2. V dropped 0 bases and J dropped 7; count of bases not matched to a gene: 4. This CDR3 comprises 14 residues. Germline V gives CDR1 SGDLS, CDR2 YYNGEE. Written as DNA, the CDR3 is TGTGCCAGCAGCGTAGGAGGTAGCGGGAATGAGCAGTTCTTC. This gives the protein CASSVGGSGNEQFF. The whole variable domain, remainder taken from reference TRBV9 and TRBJ2-1, is DSGVTQTPKHLITATGQRVTLRCSPRSGDLSVYWYQQSLDQGLQFLIQYYNGEERAKGNILERFSAQQFPDLHSELNLSSLELGDSALYFCASSVGGSGNEQFFGPGTRLTVL.

The J gene is TRBJ1-1, the V gene TRBV7-9, with D uncertain. V was cut by 3 bases and J by 1 base, with 6 bases left in between. Per germline, CDR1 SEHNR and CDR2 FQNEAQ (reference sequence). The CDR3 totals 13 residues. The CDR3 loop reads CASSFQENTEAFF. The CDR3 DNA is TGTGCCAGCAGCTTCCAGGAGAACACTGAAGCTTTCTTT.

The chain employs TRBV19 and TRBJ1-3; TRBD1 is a possible D gene (5 bases). The length of the CDR3 is 14 residues. CDR1 is LNHDA, CDR2 SQIVND, per germline (reference sequence). Trimming stripped 7 bases from V and 4 bases from J, with 14 bases between. CDR3 sequence reads: CASTSRGAGNTIYF. DNA of the CDR3: TGTGCCAGTACCTCGCGGGGCGCCGGAAACACCATATATTTT.

As for this clone: A read error may produce the germline difference seen at one junction end. DNA of the CDR3: TGTGCCAGCAGTGAAGCTTGGGACGAAGGCTTT. This codes for CASSEAWDEGF. The rearrangement uses TRBV6-1 and TRBJ1-1; D is perhaps TRBD1 (5 bases). The CDR3 runs 11 residues. CDR1 MNHNS and CDR2 SASEGT come from the germline V gene.

This sequence joins TRBV7-2 and TRBJ2-5, with 7 bases identical to TRBD1. Germline V gives CDR1 SGHTA, CDR2 FQGNSA. The V gene end was trimmed by 5 bases and the J gene end by 2 bases; junction bases not matched to a gene: 2. CDR3 length: 13 residues. CDR3 residues: CASSPGQQETQYF. The CDR3 bases are TGTGCCAGCAGCCCGGGACAGCAAGAGACCCAGTACTTC.

The gene calls are TRBV19 and TRBJ1-2; D is undetermined. The germline V gene encodes CDR1 LNHDA and CDR2 SQIVND (reference sequence). The CDR3 has 15 residues. Trimming cost V 1 base and J 4 bases, with 13 bases left between them. The CDR3 loop reads CASSIVGQVGYGYTF. Here the CDR3 DNA reads TGTGCCAGTAGTATAGTCGGTCAGGTTGGCTATGGCTACACCTTC.

The genes are TRBV9 and TRBJ2-7; D is uncertain. From germline, CDR1 is SGDLS and CDR2 YYNGEE. The CDR3 covers 16 residues. Trimming cost V 2 bases and J 0 bases, with 15 bases left between them. CDR3 bases: TGTGCCAGCAGCGTGGGTATTGACCCCAGCTCCTACGAGCAGTACTTC. Its protein is CASSVGIDPSSYEQYF.

This chain joins TRBV6-1 and TRBJ2-3; TRBD2 agrees at 8 bases. V trimming: 6 bases; J trimming: 7 bases; junction bases outside the gene matches: 12. Germline assignment: CDR1 MNHNS and CDR2 SASEGT. The CDR3 loop spans 15 amino acids. The CDR3 sequence is CASSLGGGRSNTQYF. The CDR3 bases are TGTGCCAGCAGCCTTGGAGGCGGGAGGTCAAATACGCAGTATTTT.

The V call is TRBV7-6, the J call TRBJ1-5, with a weak D call TRBD1 (6 bases). The V gene lost 5 bases and the J gene lost 5 bases, with 13 bases spanning the gap. The germline V gene has CDR1 SGHVS and CDR2 FNYEAQ. The CDR3 extends over 14 amino acids. The CDR3 loop reads CASSLGGGDQPQHF. Written as DNA, the CDR3 is TGTGCCAGCAGCCTGGGAGGGGGGGATCAGCCCCAGCATTTT.

The chain joins TRBV5-1 to TRBJ2-1, with D tentatively TRBD2 (6 bases). This CDR3 spans 14 amino acids. CDR1 is SGHRS and CDR2 is YFSETQ in the germline V gene. V lost 0 bases to trimming and J lost 7 bases, with 11 bases between them. The CDR3 DNA reads TGCGCCAGCAGCTTGGCTCTAGCGACGAATGAGCAGTTCTTC. It codes for CASSLALATNEQFF.

The CDR3 protein is CASSYSITRTDTQYF. The CDR3 DNA reads TGTGCCAGCAGTTACTCGATAACACGCACAGATACGCAGTATTTT. The chain joins TRBV6-6 to TRBJ2-3; D is unresolved. The CDR3 spans 15 residues. Trimming took off 0 bases at V and 1 base at J, with 8 bases between the two ends. Germline-derived CDR1 and CDR2 are MNHNY and SVGAGI (reference sequence).

V gene TRBV5-1 combines with J gene TRBJ1-1; D is undetermined. The CDR3 extends over 15 amino acids. Between the trimmed V and J ends, which lost 0 bases and 3 bases, there was a span of 12 bases. Germline V gene data show CDR1 as SGHRS and CDR2 as YFSETQ. The CDR3 region is CASSLVSGGDTEAFF. As DNA, the CDR3 is TGCGCCAGCAGCTTGGTTTCGGGTGGGGACACTGAAGCTTTCTTT.

The chain is built from TRBV19 and TRBJ2-5, with 8 bases aligning to TRBD2. The trim removed 6 bases at V and 2 bases at J, leaving 8 bases unmatched. CDR3 length: 15 amino acids. Germline values: CDR1 LNHDA, CDR2 SQIVND (reference sequence). The CDR3 spells CASSPGLALQETQYF. The CDR3 region has the DNA TGTGCCAGTAGCCCAGGACTAGCCCTTCAAGAGACCCAGTACTTC.

V and J are TRBV2 and TRBJ1-3; D uncertain. Germline V gives CDR1 SNHLY, CDR2 FYNNEI. This CDR3 is built from 15 residues. V shed 3 bases and J shed 0 bases, with 9 bases lying between them. The CDR3 region is CASSEIQSSGNTIYF. The CDR3, as DNA: TGTGCCAGCAGTGAGATACAGAGCTCTGGAAACACCATATATTTT.

This clone was observed once. This rearrangement joins TRBV29-1 to TRBJ2-3; D assignment may be TRBD1 or TRBD2 (5 bases each). There are 13 residues in the CDR3. V shed 7 bases and J shed 7 bases, with 18 bases lying between them. Looked up from germline, CDR1 is SQVTM and CDR2 is ANQGSEA. The CDR3 DNA reads TGCAGCGGGGGGTCGAGGAGTCCCCATACGCAGTATTTT. It is translated as CSGGSRSPHTQYF.

The V gene is TRBV20-1, the J gene TRBJ2-7; the D is unclear. The germline V gene encodes CDR1 DFQATT and CDR2 SNEGSKA (reference sequence). The CDR3 is 11 amino acids. V was clipped by 3 bases and J by 5 bases, with 8 bases between them. CDR3 in DNA: TGCAGTGCTAGCGCTCTGGACGAGCAGTACTTC. It codes for CSASALDEQYF.

The chain uses TRBV4-3 and TRBJ1-1; the D is unclear. Germline CDR1 is LGHNA and CDR2 is YSLEER. The CDR3 covers 15 residues. Between the trimmed V and J ends, which lost 1 base and 4 bases, there was a span of 13 bases. CDR3 sequence (DNA): TGCGCCAGCAGCCAAGGTAGGCGGGTGGGCACTGAAGCTTTCTTT. Amino acid sequence: CASSQGRRVGTEAFF.